This passage covers 30 T cell receptor beta chains from one sample sequenced in a study of vaccination and CD4 T cells after COVID-19. Sequence data for DNA of cultured CD4+ T cells were generated by the Oncomine TCR Beta short-read assay. In TCRdb, the PCR reads were re-called with MiXCR into one record per CDR3 protein. The table lists 26,000 or so distinct CDR3 sequences, approximately 39% of them singletons. These receptors' antigens are unknown. Treatment specified: approximately nine-day PBMC culture with coronavirus spike peptide pools or control peptides (ViraFEST assay). Sample: CD4+ T cells from blood, cultured in vitro. Receptors originate from a human donor who had recovered from COVID-19.

The V call is TRBV6-1, the J call TRBJ1-5, with D maybe TRBD1 (5 bases). V was trimmed by 3 bases and J by 12 bases, leaving 18 bases between them. This CDR3 has 14 amino acids. CDR1 and CDR2 (germline): MNHNS, SASEGT. The CDR3: CASSDSGRLLFQHF. The CDR3 bases are TGTGCCAGCAGTGATTCGGGACGCCTACTTTTCCAGCATTTT.

The chain combines TRBV5-4 with TRBJ1-2; no firm D call. Germline V gene lookup returns CDR1 SGHNT and CDR2 YYREEE (reference sequence). This CDR3 is 13 amino acids long. Trimming cost V 3 bases and J 4 bases, with 10 bases left between them. The CDR3 sequence is CASSSDGPYGYTF. CDR3 nucleotide sequence: TGTGCCAGCAGCTCGGACGGACCCTATGGCTACACCTTC.

V and J are TRBV7-2 and TRBJ1-6; D possibly corresponds to TRBD1 (5 bases). The CDR3 runs to 14 residues. The V end lost 0 bases, the J end lost 9 bases, and 9 bases lay between the germline ends. Germline loops: CDR1 SGHTA, CDR2 FQGNSA. The CDR3 coding sequence is TGTGCCAGCAGCTTAGCTCAGGGATCTTCACCCCTCCACTTT. The encoded protein is CASSLAQGSSPLHF. Based on the CDR3 plus reference TRBV7-2 and TRBJ1-6, the full variable domain is GAGVSQSPSNKVTEKGKDVELRCDPISGHTALYWYRQSLGQGLEFLIYFQGNSAPDKSGLPSDRFSAERTGGSVSTLTIQRTQQEDSAVYLCASSLAQGSSPLHFGNGTRLTVT.

The rearrangement uses TRBV5-1 and TRBJ2-3; TRBD2 matches at 9 bases. Germline V gene lookup returns CDR1 SGHRS and CDR2 YFSETQ. This CDR3 spans 15 amino acids. V was clipped by 4 bases and J by 0 bases; unmatched bases: 3. CDR3 sequence reads: CASSAGTSSTDTQYF. The DNA for the CDR3 is TGCGCCAGCAGCGCGGGGACTAGCAGCACAGATACGCAGTATTTT.

The table lists this clonotype with a few counts. Written as DNA, the CDR3 is TGTGCCAGCACCACAATCACAGGGACTAGGACTGCCGAGCAGTACTTC. Encoded protein: CASTTITGTRTAEQYF. This rearrangement joins TRBV6-2 or TRBV6-3 to TRBJ2-7, with TRBD2 identical over 8 bases. Germline V gene data show CDR1 as MNHEY and CDR2 as SVGEGT. The CDR3 is 16 residues long. Germline trimming cut 7 bases from V and 6 bases from J; bases unmatched to any gene: 17.

The genes are TRBV7-3 and TRBJ2-3; 8 bases map to TRBD2. Trimming took 2 bases from V and 4 from J; bases not matched to a gene: 5. CDR3 length: 15 residues. CDR1 is SGHTA, CDR2 FQGTGA, per germline. CDR3 in amino acids: CASSLGAGGPDTQYF. DNA of the CDR3: TGTGCCAGCAGCTTAGGGGCGGGGGGACCAGATACGCAGTATTTT.

The chain has TRBV6-1 and TRBJ2-1, with D perhaps matching TRBD2 (6 bases). The germline V gene encodes CDR1 MNHNS and CDR2 SASEGT. The CDR3 length is 11 residues. Trimming removed 11 bases from V and 7 bases from J, with 12 bases in between. This CDR3 is CAHGRRNEQFF. In nucleotides, the CDR3 is TGTGCCCATGGGAGGCGAAATGAGCAGTTCTTC.

The chain links TRBV10-2 to TRBJ2-1; TRBD2 matches at 8 bases. The CDR3 sequence is 15 residues long. Germline CDR1 WSHSY, CDR2 SAAADI. V dropped 4 bases and J dropped 5; count of bases not matched to a gene: 7. The CDR3 sequence is CASSVGRADNNEQFF. For the CDR3, the DNA is TGCGCCAGCAGTGTCGGGAGGGCCGACAACAATGAGCAGTTCTTC.

This clonotype was observed a few times. CDR3: CASSPETSAYEQYF. The CDR3 nucleotides are TGTGCCAGCAGCCCGGAGACTAGCGCCTACGAGCAGTACTTC. V usage is TRBV7-2 and J usage is TRBJ2-7, with TRBD2 matching 8 bases. The germline V gene encodes CDR1 SGHTA and CDR2 FQGNSA. The J segment lost 2 bases and the V segment lost 5 bases, leaving 5 bases of the junction unmatched. The CDR3 covers 14 residues.

A few counts support this clonotype. The chain employs TRBV7-2 and TRBJ2-1; TRBD2 aligns across 11 bases. Germline trimming cut 6 bases from V and 8 bases from J; bases unmatched to any gene: 3. Germline V CDR1 and CDR2: SGHTA, FQGNSA. CDR3 length: 13 amino acids. In nucleotides, the CDR3 is TGTGCCAGCAGGCTAGCGGGAGGTTATGAGCAGTTCTTC. Its translation is CASRLAGGYEQFF.

This chain's CDR3 is CASRPGQFATEAFF. The CDR3 nucleotides are TGTGCCAGCAGACCGGGACAGTTTGCGACTGAAGCTTTCTTT. The chain carries TRBV6-1 and TRBJ1-1; 7 bases fit TRBD1. CDR3 length equals 14 residues. Germline CDR1 MNHNS, CDR2 SASEGT. With 6 bases clipped from V and 5 bases from J, the junction kept 9 bases outside the gene matches.

This clonotype was counted a single time. The chain carries TRBV7-2 and TRBJ2-1; 10 bases are a match to TRBD2. V was pared by 1 base and J by 7 bases, with 4 bases of the junction left unmatched. Per germline, CDR1 SGHTA and CDR2 FQGNSA. This CDR3 spans 15 amino acids. The CDR3 region is CASSLGGAGGNEQFF. In DNA, the CDR3 is TGTGCCAGCAGCTTAGGGGGAGCGGGAGGGAATGAGCAGTTCTTC.

This clonotype turned up a few times. The chain couples TRBV6-1 to TRBJ1-5; D is unclear. V dropped 1 base and J dropped 1 base, with 11 bases sitting between them. CDR3 length: 16 amino acids. The V gene's germline CDR1 is MNHNS and CDR2 SASEGT. DNA for the CDR3: TGTGCCAGCAGTGAAGTGACATTTCCGAGCAATCAGCCCCAGCATTTT. It codes for CASSEVTFPSNQPQHF.

The gene calls are TRBV7-2 and TRBJ2-1, with D perhaps assigned TRBD1 or TRBD2 (5 bases each). The CDR3 has 12 amino acids. Trimming stripped 2 bases from V and 11 bases from J, with 10 bases between. Germline loops: CDR1 SGHTA, CDR2 FQGNSA. CDR3 DNA: TGTGCCAGCAGCTTAACGAGGGGCCAGCAGTTCTTC. Protein sequence: CASSLTRGQQFF.

There are a few counts of this clonotype. The J gene is TRBJ2-7, the V gene TRBV10-2, with 9 bases lining up with TRBD1. The CDR3 runs to 16 residues. V shed 1 base, J shed 0 bases, and the junction held 4 bases outside the gene matches. Germline V gives CDR1 WSHSY, CDR2 SAAADI. As DNA, the CDR3 is TGCGCCAGCAGTGAGTGGACAGGGGCCTTCTCCTACGAGCAGTACTTC. Protein product: CASSEWTGAFSYEQYF.

This clonotype was seen a few times. The V call is TRBV7-9, the J call TRBJ2-3; a weak D match, TRBD1 (6 bases). The germline gives CDR1 SEHNR, CDR2 FQNEAQ (reference sequence). V was pared by 5 bases and J by 4 bases, with 22 bases between. This CDR3 contains 17 residues. CDR3 bases: TGTGCCAGCAGCCTGGGGGCAGGTGGTACTAGAGCAGATACGCAGTATTTT. Its translation: CASSLGAGGTRADTQYF.

The V gene is TRBV20-1, the J gene TRBJ1-2; D is unclear. CDR3 size: 14 residues. V was pared by 6 bases and J by 5 bases, with 19 bases between. Germline V lookup: CDR1 DFQATT, CDR2 SNEGSKA (reference sequence). The CDR3 sequence: CSAETYANSYGYTF. CDR3 DNA sequence: TGCAGTGCGGAAACATATGCGAACTCGTATGGCTACACCTTC.

This chain links TRBV12-3 or TRBV12-4 with TRBJ2-3; TRBD1 or TRBD2 may be the D gene (5 bases each). The CDR3 extends over 13 amino acids. V dropped 11 bases and J dropped 4 bases, with 16 bases sitting between them. As DNA, the CDR3 is TGTGCCTCCCGGGACCCCCAGGCAGATACGCAGTATTTT. Amino acid sequence: CASRDPQADTQYF.

This clonotype was found a few times. This chain uses TRBV20-1 with TRBJ1-5; D is undetermined. This CDR3 has 15 residues. V was shortened by 4 bases and J by 2 bases, with 15 bases between the two germline ends. Germline loops: CDR1 DFQATT, CDR2 SNEGSKA (reference sequence). The CDR3: CSATDPGGGNQPQHF. The CDR3, as DNA: TGCAGTGCTACGGACCCCGGAGGAGGCAATCAGCCCCAGCATTTT.

This clonotype was detected a few times. The chain links TRBV28 to TRBJ2-5; TRBD1 might be the D (6 bases). V lost 5 bases and J lost 10, with 11 bases in between. The CDR3 length is 11 residues. CDR1 is MDHEN, CDR2 SYDVKM, per germline. CDR3 nucleotides: TGTGCCAGCAGTCCGGACAGAGGCCAGTACTTC. As protein: CASSPDRGQYF. Full variable domain (remainder filled in from reference TRBV28 and TRBJ2-5): DVKVTQSSRYLVKRTGEKVFLECVQDMDHENMFWYRQDPGLGLRLIYFSYDVKMKEKGDIPEGYSVSREKKERFSLILESASTNQTSMYLCASSPDRGQYFGPGTRLLVL.

The J gene is TRBJ2-7, the V gene TRBV6-5; D not certain. Per germline, CDR1 MNHEY and CDR2 SVGAGI. V was trimmed by 6 bases and J by 3 bases, leaving 18 bases between them. CDR3 length: 15 residues. DNA for the CDR3: TGTGCCAGCAGCTACGCCCGCCCGACAAACTACGAGCAGTACTTC. Amino acids: CASSYARPTNYEQYF.

The chain uses TRBV2 and TRBJ1-3, with TRBD1 as a possible D gene (6 bases). This CDR3 has 15 amino acids. V was shortened by 2 bases and J by 3 bases, with 11 bases between the two germline ends. CDR1 is SNHLY and CDR2 is FYNNEI in the germline V gene. The CDR3 region is CASSEQGRGGNTIYF. CDR3 DNA: TGTGCCAGCAGTGAACAGGGGAGAGGTGGAAACACCATATATTTT.

This clonotype has more than one count but fewer than ten. J is TRBJ2-7 and V is TRBV6-5; possibly TRBD1 or TRBD2 for D (5 bases each). The length of the CDR3 is 14 residues. Looked up from germline, CDR1 is MNHEY and CDR2 is SVGAGI. The V gene lost 3 bases and the J gene lost 0 bases, with 9 bases spanning the gap. In nucleotides, the CDR3 is TGTGCCAGCAGTTATTCAGGGAGCTCCTACGAGCAGTACTTC. Protein sequence: CASSYSGSSYEQYF.

In its sample, this clonotype was seen a few times. The V gene is TRBV7-9, the J gene TRBJ2-7; perhaps TRBD1 as D (6 bases). The CDR3 is 13 residues long. Trimming shortened V by 5 bases and J by 2 bases, and 10 bases separated the two germline ends. Germline loops: CDR1 SEHNR, CDR2 FQNEAQ (reference sequence). This CDR3 reads CASSNDRPYEQYF. For the CDR3, the DNA is TGTGCCAGCAGCAACGACAGGCCCTACGAGCAGTACTTC.

This clonotype was counted only a few times. This chain uses TRBV7-2 with TRBJ1-2, with 7 bases lining up with TRBD1. The CDR3 runs to 15 residues. Germline CDR1 reads SGHTA; CDR2 reads FQGNSA. The V segment lost 5 bases and the J segment 8 bases; nucleotides outside the gene matches: 14. The CDR3 reads CASSPAPGQRAGYTF. The CDR3 DNA is TGTGCCAGCAGCCCCGCCCCGGGACAGCGAGCGGGCTACACCTTC.

The chain has TRBV20-1 and TRBJ1-1; D is ambiguous. The germline V and J ends were trimmed by 5 bases and 4 bases, with 5 bases remaining between them. Germline assignment: CDR1 DFQATT and CDR2 SNEGSKA (reference sequence). This CDR3 is built from 10 residues. This chain's CDR3 is CSAQTTEAFF. The CDR3 DNA follows: TGCAGTGCTCAGACCACTGAAGCTTTCTTT.

The chain couples TRBV18 to TRBJ2-3, with 11 bases fitting TRBD2. This CDR3 region has 16 residues. Germline V gene data show CDR1 as KGHSH and CDR2 as LQKENI. The junction had 3 bases not matched to a gene; V was cut back by 3 bases and J by 1 base. The CDR3 is CASSPPLAGGTDTQYF. Written as DNA, the CDR3 is TGTGCCAGCTCACCTCCACTAGCGGGGGGCACAGATACGCAGTATTTT.

This clonotype was picked up a small number of times. The chain links TRBV24-1 to TRBJ1-5; 7 bases agree with TRBD1. V gave up 4 bases and J gave up 6 bases; unmatched junction bases: 8. This CDR3 has 15 residues. The germline gives CDR1 KGHDR, CDR2 SFDVKD. CDR3 bases: TGTGCCACCAGTGACTCAGGACAGGCCCCTCAGCCCCAGCATTTT. Translation gives CATSDSGQAPQPQHF.

Sample share makes this clonotype large. The V gene is TRBV20-1, the J gene TRBJ1-3; D not certain. The CDR3 has 12 residues. The germline V gene encodes CDR1 DFQATT and CDR2 SNEGSKA (reference sequence). V shed 3 bases and J shed 2 bases, with 5 bases lying between them. The CDR3 sequence: CSARDPGNTIYF. CDR3 DNA sequence: TGCAGTGCTAGGGACCCTGGAAACACCATATATTTT.

The chain links TRBV7-2 to TRBJ1-2; a weak D match, TRBD1 (6 bases). V was pared by 4 bases and J by 6 bases, with 15 bases between. Per the germline V gene, CDR1 is SGHTA and CDR2 is FQGNSA. This CDR3 has 14 amino acids. The CDR3 is CASSSRRDIHGYTF. The CDR3 bases are TGTGCCAGCAGCTCGAGACGGGACATTCATGGCTACACCTTC. Full variable domain (rest looked up from reference TRBV7-2 and TRBJ1-2): GAGVSQSPSNKVTEKGKDVELRCDPISGHTALYWYRQSLGQGLEFLIYFQGNSAPDKSGLPSDRFSAERTGGSVSTLTIQRTQQEDSAVYLCASSSRRDIHGYTFGSGTRLTVV.